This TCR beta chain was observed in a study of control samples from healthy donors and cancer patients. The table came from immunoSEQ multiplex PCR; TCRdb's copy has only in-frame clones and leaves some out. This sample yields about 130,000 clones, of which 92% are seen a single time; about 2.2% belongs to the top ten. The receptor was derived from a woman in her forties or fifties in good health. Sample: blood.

The CDR3 bases are TGTGCCAGCAGTTTAGTCACAGATACGCAGTATTTT. As protein: CASSLVTDTQYF. The J gene is TRBJ2-3, the V gene TRBV12-3 or TRBV12-4; D gene uncertain. The CDR3 runs to 12 residues. V was trimmed by 1 base and J by 2 bases, leaving 1 base between them.